This T cell receptor beta chain was sequenced for a study of CD8 T cells in Susac syndrome. The authors sequenced TCR beta from blood CD8+ and CD4+ T cells. The patients who served as multiple sclerosis controls were treatment-naive and had stable or active relapsing-remitting disease that fulfilled the revised McDonald criteria. FACS enriched CD8+ TEMRA cells, while bulk CD8+ and CD4+ were negatively isolated. The germline V and J ends were trimmed by 5 bases and 4 bases, with 24 bases remaining between them. Germline V lookup: CDR1 SGHRS, CDR2 YFSETQ. The CDR3 has 18 amino acids. Random-hexamer reverse transcription was applied to roughly 0.5 to 1 ug RNA. Amplification of the TCR beta CDR3 was carried out by immunoSEQ multiplex PCR, which spanned a total of 54 Vbeta and 13 Jbeta segments. Each CDR3 protein gets one entry after TCRdb re-called the immunoSEQ multiplex PCR reads with MiXCR. The table has about 250,000 distinct CDR3 sequences, roughly 93% seen once.

Sequencing was performed on CD4+ T cells from PBMCs. The clonotype originates from a human donor with multiple sclerosis. The chain combines TRBV5-1 with TRBJ1-4; D is uncertain. CDR3 in amino acids: CASSFLGLDGWINEKLFF. The DNA of the CDR3 is TGCGCCAGCAGTTTCCTAGGGTTGGATGGGTGGATTAATGAAAAACTGTTTTTT.